This paragraph covers one TCR beta chain sequence. Its cognate antigen is unknown. This sample was taken from a study of CXCR3-negative and CXCR3-positive naive CD8 T cells. Regarding the study as a whole: Naive cells used TRBV-TRBJ genes in much the same way whether CXCR3-negative or CXCR3-positive; memory cells did not. In CXCR3-positive naive cells, the TRB CDR3s were more hydrophobic than in CXCR3-negative naive cells. Fresh PBMCs served for most assays, and CXCR3 expression fell partially after cryopreservation.

In preparing the TRB cDNA libraries, 5' RACE with UMI labels was used. TCRdb processed the 5' RACE reads again and assigns one entry to each CDR3 protein, with no DNA. The sample data list more than 100,000 distinct CDR3 sequences. Naive CD8+ T cells were CD45RO-CCR7+CD27+CD95-. Germline CDR1 and CDR2: SQVTM and ANQGSEA. This CDR3 is built from 13 residues. Material for sequencing was naive CXCR3+ CD8+ T cells from blood. The sample's subset: CD45RO-CCR7+CD27+CD95- naive CD8+ T cells expressing CXCR3 (TNR3+). This chain uses TRBV29-1 with TRBJ2-2. The receptor comes from a human donor in good health. Some clones in this sample may be carry-over from other donors' samples. The CDR3 region is CSVEEGFTGELFF.